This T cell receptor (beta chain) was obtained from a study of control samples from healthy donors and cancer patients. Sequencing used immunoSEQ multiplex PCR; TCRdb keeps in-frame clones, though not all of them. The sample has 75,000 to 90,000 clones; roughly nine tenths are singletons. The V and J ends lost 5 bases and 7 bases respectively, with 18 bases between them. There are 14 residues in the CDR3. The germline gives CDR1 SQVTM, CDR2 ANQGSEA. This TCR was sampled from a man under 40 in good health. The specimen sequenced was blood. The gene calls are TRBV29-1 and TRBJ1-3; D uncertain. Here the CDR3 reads CSVKGRSPKNTIYF. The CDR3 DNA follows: TGCAGCGTTAAAGGACGCAGCCCCAAGAACACCATATATTTT.